This T cell receptor beta chain was recovered during a study of vaccination and CD4 T cells after COVID-19. Overall study context: Culture controls were given either a CEFX pool, an HIV-1 Nef pool, or no peptide.

Trimming cost V 2 bases and J 11 bases, with 12 bases left between them. This CDR3 has 12 residues. About this clonotype itself: The antigen remains undetermined.

Scientists ran DNA taken from cultured CD4+ T cells through the Oncomine TCR Beta short-read assay for sequencing. Genomic DNA was drawn out of CD4+ T cells grown in culture. TCRdb recomputed calls from the PCR reads with MiXCR, one row per CDR3 protein. Found here are about 20,000 distinct CDR3 sequences, roughly three fifths of them singletons; the top ten hold 8.5% to 10%. Treatment defined: roughly ten-day PBMC culture with coronavirus spike peptide pools or control peptides (ViraFEST assay). Peptide pools at roughly 10 ug/ml, together with 7.5 to 10 IU/ml IL-2, were added to cultures of more than 1.5 million PBMCs per well.

The rearrangement links TRBV12-3 or TRBV12-4 to TRBJ2-5; D gene ambiguous. The source is a human donor who had recovered from COVID-19. This sample comprised CD4+ T cells from blood, cultured in vitro, obtained after SARS-CoV-2 vaccination. The CDR3 region is CASSLKAEFQYF. The DNA of the CDR3 is TGTGCCAGCAGTTTAAAGGCGGAGTTTCAGTACTTC.